This T cell receptor (beta chain) was observed in a study of T cell changes during pregnancy in multiple sclerosis. TCRdb keeps only in-frame clones here, not all; method: immunoSEQ multiplex PCR. The sample has about 53,000 clones; about 90% are singletons. Germline V gene sequence: CDR1 LGHNT, CDR2 FRNRAP. V was clipped by 4 bases and J by 3 bases; unmatched bases: 3. CDR3 length equals 15 residues. The material sequenced was peripheral blood, taken after pregnancy. This TCR derives from a female donor in good health, enrolled as a control in a pregnancy study. This chain joins TRBV12-5 and TRBJ1-5, with 10 bases fitting TRBD1. In DNA, the CDR3 is TGTGCTAGTGGTTCGGGGACAGGGGCCAATCAGCCCCAGCATTTT. Protein sequence: CASGSGTGANQPQHF.